The subject of this entry is one T cell receptor beta chain. The data originate from a study of blood T cell repertoires in COVID-19. Study summary: Sites across the United States, Italy and Spain contributed samples from acute and convalescent COVID-19. T cells, B-cell-depleted T cells, or PBMCs supplied cDNA or gDNA.

Under the authors' procedure: Estimation of nucleated cell counts relied on the amplification of reference gene primers. The protocol was immunoSEQ multiplex PCR, while the TCRdb copy is restricted to in-frame clones and leaves out a portion. V and J calls and clone size are given by that table; D and trimming were obtained from the DNA. The sample contains some 200,000 clones, just over 85% of which appear only once. The TCR comes from a woman between 35 and 50 years old with acute COVID-19. The specimen sequenced was PBMCs or T cells enriched from blood (not recorded which).

CDR3 in DNA: TGTGCCAGCAGCGTAGATGGGGACAGCGGAGCTTTCTTT. This encodes CASSVDGDSGAFF. This chain links TRBV9 with TRBJ1-1; TRBD1 matches at 7 bases. Looked up from germline, CDR1 is SGDLS and CDR2 is YYNGEE. Trimming cost V 0 bases and J 10 bases; bases outside gene matches: 6. CDR3 length: 13 amino acids.